This TCR beta chain was captured by sequencing in a study of shared clonotypes between healthy human individuals (dated by TCRdb to the early 2020s). Background on the whole study: The cohort included three men and two women between 18 and 49 years of age. To estimate repertoire size and how much clonotypes are shared between individuals, the study performed deep sequencing of blood TCR repertoires from a handful of healthy adults. For each donor, three plates each were used for CD4 naive and CD4 memory, two plates were used for CD8 naive, and one plate was used for CD8 memory. Libraries were prepared and TCR repertoires were sequenced by different laboratories using diverse techniques, in order to increase sequencing depth and limit assay-specific biases. Per donor, leukapheresis produced somewhere between about 0.9 and 9.5 billion PBMCs. Study-wide findings and limitations: Only blood was sampled, and tissue TCR repertoires likely differ from those in blood. Pairwise subsampling indicated that sequencing depth was expected to affect the degree of clonotype sharing among donors. Compared with non-shared clonotypes, clonotypes shared by all four sorted-subset donors had higher generation probabilities. Incomplete sequencing was indicated by rarefaction of sorted-subset datasets, despite the large sequencing depth. Because the study included a small number of donors, the genetic and exposure-history diversity represented was limited. Naive subsets generally had larger estimated clonotype richness than memory subsets. Roughly 5.2% of naive CD4, 3.5% of naive CD8, 2.3% of memory CD4, and about 0.4% of memory CD8 clonotypes were shared across four donors.

Using the deep immunoSEQ assay, multiplex PCR amplified TCR CDR3 regions from genomic DNA. For each cell subset, the extracted genomic DNA was distributed evenly across all wells of several immunoSEQ 96-well plates, and each plate served as one replicate. For sorted subsets, roughly 0.2 ug genomic DNA, equal to about 30,000 T cell genomes, was loaded into each replicate PCR. Purified libraries were quantified with a Qubit 3.0 fluorometer, sized on a Bioanalyzer 2100, and re-quantified with the KAPA Library Quantification kit. A separate single-read 150-cycle Illumina NextSeq 550 flow cell was used to sequence each immunoSEQ 96-well plate. The source study handled its data this way. Because only junctional sequences without quality scores were contained in the immunoSEQ output, filtering matching that applied to full-length reads could not be performed. Sequences were annotated with PyIR, a Python wrapper for IgBLAST v1.9, and V/J genes and CDR3 were assigned using IMGT germline references. Any read was removed if the V/J assignment was weak (E-value above 1e-6), the CDR3 was missing, or the read contained stop codons, out-of-frame junctions, or ambiguous translated residues. V3J clonotypes were defined as sequences sharing an identical inferred V gene, J gene, and CDR3 amino acid sequence. Percentage overlap between repertoires was calculated by dividing the number of shared unique clonotypes by the size of the smaller repertoire. Repertoire richness was assessed with RTK rarefaction, the Chao1 estimator, and Recon v2.1 estimates of unobserved clonotypes. Generation probabilities were computed with OLGA for all TCRbeta clonotypes obtained by the gDNA method from a handful of donors. TCRdb re-hosts the immuneACCESS table, in-frame sequences only. Its copies lack some clones; in the studies checked, an unresolved V gene accounts for under half of them, and the cause for the rest is not known. From that table come the V and J calls and clone size; the DNA was used to work out D and trimming. The sample includes some 2.1 million clones, with roughly 94% observed a single time. The ten top clones hold roughly 1% of the sample.

From its cysteine to its phenylalanine, the CDR3 spans 15 amino acids. Only the CDR3 portion is preserved as DNA: 45 bases, with reading frame beginning at the first base. Trimming costs V 0 bases and J 3 bases, and their ends lie 10 bases apart. As encoded in the germline V gene, CDR1 is MNHEY while CDR2 is SVGAGI. Notes on this clone: Its antigen has not been determined. Qualities for individual bases were not recorded, and no much larger clone is one base off. Within the sample, other DNA sequences also encode this same CDR3.

CD8 naive samples were CD45RO-negative cells positively selected for CCR7, giving a CD45RA+CCR7+ population that excluded TemRA cells. The donors were healthy, HIV-negative adults who had no recently reported acute infections or vaccinations. Every donor was a Caucasian adult living in Nashville, Tennessee, USA. Blood was obtained by leukapheresis, after which PBMCs were separated by Ficoll-Histopaque density gradient centrifugation and cryopreserved in liquid nitrogen vapor phase. Analytical flow cytometry was used to check the purity and quantity of each magnetically sorted T cell population. Genomic DNA was isolated from every sorted fraction and measured by UV absorbance on a Nanodrop 2000c.

Source material: naive CD8+ T cells sorted from blood. The cell subset or site label, read with the paper, signifies: CD45RA+CCR7+. The sequence links TRBV6-5 to TRBJ2-3; the D gene remains uncertain. This clonotype originated in a man aged 18 to 29 in good health. In nucleotide form, the sequence is TGTGCCAGCAGTTACTCTCCGGGTGCGACAGATACGCAGTATTTT. This codes for CASSYSPGATDTQYF.